This T cell receptor beta chain is from a study of cytotoxic CD8 clonotypes in ibrutinib-treated CLL. V lost 5 bases to trimming and J lost 1 base; unmatched junction nucleotides: 14. This CDR3 region has 19 residues. Per the germline V gene, CDR1 is MDHEN and CDR2 is SYDVKM. Sequencing used immunoSEQ multiplex PCR; TCRdb keeps in-frame clones, though not all of them. This sample carries hundreds of thousands of clones, less than 75% of them seen once, and the ten largest clones take just over 15%. This clonotype was sampled from a human donor with chronic lymphocytic leukemia. The sample consisted of PBMCs, taken after 24 months of ibrutinib treatment. The V gene is TRBV28, the J gene TRBJ2-1; 10 nucleotides agree with TRBD2. The CDR3, as DNA: TGTGCCAGCAGTGGGAGAGGGCTAGCGGGAGTAGGGTCCTACAATGAGCAGTTCTTC. This sequence encodes CASSGRGLAGVGSYNEQFF.